This is a list of T cell receptor beta chains from one sample in a study of T cells in Graves' hyperthyroidism and ophthalmopathy. TCRdb reanalysed the multiplex PCR reads using MiXCR and keeps one entry per CDR3 protein. The profile shows about 59,000 distinct CDR3 sequences, roughly half of them singletons. The source material was blood. Every receptor here comes from a woman aged 55-69 years with Graves' ophthalmopathy. CDR3s leave out the opening cysteine and the closing phenylalanine or tryptophan. The D gene is left open where the match is weak.

J: TRBJ2-7; V: TRBV5-1; D: -; CDR3: ASSSDHSYEQY
J: TRBJ1-4; V: TRBV7-2; D: TRBD1; CDR3: ASSLTGQGGSTNEKLF
J: TRBJ2-2; V: TRBV15; D: -; CDR3: ATRQTEGGELF
J: TRBJ2-7; V: TRBV2; D: TRBD2; CDR3: ASSPGPGRGRYEQY
J: TRBJ1-3; V: TRBV2; D: TRBD1; CDR3: ASKTGGSGNTIY
J: TRBJ2-2; V: TRBV6-6; D: TRBD2; CDR3: ASSYRREVF
J: TRBJ2-7; V: TRBV7-9; D: TRBD2; CDR3: ASSLDQRETYEQY
J: TRBJ2-1; V: TRBV2; D: -; CDR3: ASSEYLIRNNEQF
J: TRBJ2-5; V: TRBV20-1; D: -; CDR3: SASSTALTGEGETQY
J: TRBJ1-2; V: TRBV7-3; D: TRBD1; CDR3: ASSSGGTGVIHT
J: TRBJ1-2; V: TRBV30; D: -; CDR3: AWNFGQTAYGYT
J: TRBJ2-1; V: TRBV5-6; D: TRBD2; CDR3: ASSGTSGRAREQF
J: TRBJ2-3; V: TRBV10-3; D: -; CDR3: AISEGSSGYGEQY
J: TRBJ2-1; V: TRBV19; D: -; CDR3: ASSASEPYNEQF
J: TRBJ2-7; V: TRBV6-5; D: -; CDR3: ASSYGLAAYEQY
J: TRBJ2-3; V: TRBV27; D: -; CDR3: ASRDSYTDTQY
J: TRBJ1-1; V: TRBV6-6; D: -; CDR3: ASSYSDTAF
J: TRBJ1-1; V: TRBV7-8; D: -; CDR3: ASSLVRHKGAF
J: TRBJ2-2; V: TRBV9; D: TRBD2; CDR3: ASSASGGGTGELF
J: TRBJ2-5; V: TRBV3-1; D: -; CDR3: ASSQGDSGSQETQY
J: TRBJ2-2; V: TRBV12-3/TRBV12-4; D: TRBD2; CDR3: ASRVTSGVTGELF
J: TRBJ2-2; V: TRBV9; D: TRBD1; CDR3: ASSETGGANTGELF
J: TRBJ2-5; V: TRBV6-1; D: -; CDR3: ASAVTLNGDQY
J: TRBJ1-2; V: TRBV9; D: TRBD1; CDR3: ASSLGTVYGYT